Each of the 31 T cell receptor beta chains below was sequenced from the same sample in a study of blood T cell repertoires in COVID-19. The assay was immunoSEQ multiplex PCR, and TCRdb's table has in-frame clones only and misses some. The sample shows some 100,000 clones, 80% to 90% of them seen only once. The specimen was peripheral blood. The receptor source for this set is a man in his 70s who had recovered from COVID-19.

The chain employs TRBV9 and TRBJ2-1; 7 bases map to TRBD1. Trimming took 0 bases from V and 4 from J; bases not matched to a gene: 4. Germline V gene lookup returns CDR1 SGDLS and CDR2 YYNGEE. This CDR3 spans 15 amino acids. CDR3 in DNA: TGTGCCAGCAGCGTAGGGGACAGCTTTTACAATGAGCAGTTCTTC. Its protein is CASSVGDSFYNEQFF.

The chain has TRBV18 and TRBJ2-3, with 8 nucleotides matching TRBD2. The V gene's germline CDR1 is KGHSH and CDR2 LQKENI. The length of the CDR3 is 16 residues. V lost 2 bases and J lost 1; bases outside the gene matches: 5. The CDR3 sequence is CASSPNGGAGTDTQYF. The CDR3 nucleotides read TGTGCCAGCTCACCAAACGGGGGGGCCGGCACAGATACGCAGTATTTT.

CDR3 protein: CASSQGQGTLHF. CDR3 bases: TGTGCCAGCAGCCAGGGACAGGGCACCCTCCACTTT. The chain carries TRBV28 and TRBJ1-6; 9 bases line up with TRBD1. The V segment lost 6 bases and the J segment 14 bases; nucleotides outside the gene matches: 5. This CDR3 contains 12 residues. CDR1 MDHEN and CDR2 SYDVKM come from the germline V gene.

The rearrangement links TRBV28 to TRBJ1-3; D is perhaps TRBD1 (5 bases). CDR3 length: 17 amino acids. V was clipped by 0 bases and J by 0 bases, with 12 bases between them. The germline gives CDR1 MDHEN, CDR2 SYDVKM. The CDR3 sequence: CASSLWGGQDSGNTIYF. The CDR3 DNA reads as TGTGCCAGCAGTTTATGGGGGGGTCAGGACTCTGGAAACACCATATATTTT.

The CDR3 sequence is CASSVGLVESSYNEQFF. In nucleotides, the CDR3 is TGTGCCAGCAGCGTAGGGTTAGTAGAGAGCTCCTACAATGAGCAGTTCTTC. V usage is TRBV9 and J usage is TRBJ2-1; D gene ambiguous. Germline V gene data show CDR1 as SGDLS and CDR2 as YYNGEE. The CDR3 is made up of 17 amino acids. V shed 0 bases and J shed 0 bases, with 13 bases lying between them.

V usage is TRBV28 and J usage is TRBJ1-1, with 8 bases matching TRBD1. CDR3 length: 15 residues. With V trimmed by 6 bases and J by 4 bases, 10 bases remained unmatched. The germline V gene encodes CDR1 MDHEN and CDR2 SYDVKM. The CDR3 region has the DNA TGTGCCAGCAGCACAGAGCTTGGACAGGGCACTGAAGCTTTCTTT. This encodes CASSTELGQGTEAFF.

The chain combines TRBV6-1 with TRBJ1-6; 10 bases agree with TRBD1. The V segment lost 4 bases and the J segment 10 bases; nucleotides outside the gene matches: 10. CDR1 and CDR2 (germline): MNHNS, SASEGT. This CDR3 contains 16 residues. In DNA, the CDR3 is TGTGCCAGCAGTGCACGACAGGGGGCAGGGGGGTCACCCCTCCACTTT. Its translation is CASSARQGAGGSPLHF.

The rearrangement links TRBV27 to TRBJ2-7, with 9 bases matching TRBD1. V lost 0 bases and J lost 3; bases outside the gene matches: 9. Per the germline V gene, CDR1 is MNHEY and CDR2 is SMNVEV (reference sequence). CDR3 length: 17 residues. DNA for the CDR3: TGTGCCAGCAGTTTATCGGCCGGACAGGGGCGAGACTACGAGCAGTACTTC. It translates to CASSLSAGQGRDYEQYF.

The gene calls are TRBV19 and TRBJ2-1; TRBD2 matches at 14 bases. The CDR3 loop spans 16 amino acids. Germline CDR1 reads LNHDA; CDR2 reads SQIVND (reference sequence). J lost 3 bases, V lost 7 bases, and 5 bases had no gene match. In nucleotides, the CDR3 is TGTGCCAGTACAGGACTAGCGGGAGGAAACTACAATGAGCAGTTCTTC. It specifies CASTGLAGGNYNEQFF. The whole variable domain, remainder taken from reference TRBV19 and TRBJ2-1, is DGGITQSPKYLFRKEGQNVTLSCEQNLNHDAMYWYRQDPGQGLRLIYYSQIVNDFQKGDIAEGYSVSREKKESFPLTVTSAQKNPTAFYLCASTGLAGGNYNEQFFGPGTRLTVL.

This clone was found a few times. The rearrangement links TRBV6-5 to TRBJ1-4; 9 positions match TRBD1. Germline-derived CDR1 and CDR2 are MNHEY and SVGAGI. With 6 bases clipped from V and 7 bases from J, the junction kept 9 bases outside the gene matches. CDR3 size: 15 residues. The CDR3 loop is CASRGQGKSGEKLFF. The DNA for the CDR3 is TGTGCCAGCAGGGGACAGGGCAAGAGTGGTGAAAAACTGTTTTTT.

The chain uses TRBV7-6 and TRBJ2-7; TRBD1 might be the D (5 bases). CDR3 length: 15 amino acids. Trimming stripped 1 base from V and 0 bases from J, with 10 bases between. Germline CDR1 reads SGHVS; CDR2 reads FNYEAQ. The CDR3 coding sequence is TGTGCCAGCAGCTTAGGTTTAGGGGCCTCCTACGAGCAGTACTTC. Translation: CASSLGLGASYEQYF.

The rearrangement joins TRBV6-4 to TRBJ2-5; tentatively, D is TRBD1 (6 bases). The V end was cut by 2 bases, the J end by 4 bases, with 17 bases between. The CDR3 loop spans 16 amino acids. In germline, CDR1 is MRHNA, CDR2 SNTAGT. CDR3 sequence: CASSDPTGWGVETQYF. CDR3 sequence (DNA): TGTGCCAGCAGTGACCCAACAGGGTGGGGAGTAGAGACCCAGTACTTC.

The V and J genes are TRBV5-6 and TRBJ2-1; 11 bases align to TRBD1. Unmatched junction bases numbered 7, after V lost 4 bases and J lost 4 bases. This CDR3 region has 16 residues. Germline V gene sequence: CDR1 SGHDT, CDR2 YYEEEE. CDR3 sequence reads: CASSPPGTGGYNEQFF. DNA for the CDR3: TGTGCCAGCAGCCCCCCCGGGACAGGGGGTTACAATGAGCAGTTCTTC.

The chain joins TRBV3-1 (or the pseudogene TRBV3-2) to TRBJ1-1, with D possibly matching TRBD1 (6 bases). The CDR3 sequence is 13 residues long. V gave up 4 bases and J gave up 6 bases, with 12 bases separating them. Germline V gene lookup returns CDR1 LGHDT and CDR2 YNNKEL (reference sequence). CDR3 sequence (DNA): TGTGCCAGCAGCCTCAGAGGGGGAGCTGAAGCTTTCTTT. Protein: CASSLRGGAEAFF.

This chain uses TRBV11-3 with TRBJ1-1; 11 positions match TRBD1. The germline V gene encodes CDR1 SGHNT and CDR2 YENEEA. The CDR3 runs to 15 residues. The J segment lost 1 base and the V segment lost 4 bases, leaving 2 bases of the junction unmatched. This CDR3 is CASSSGQGENTEAFF. The CDR3 nucleotides read TGTGCCAGCAGCTCGGGACAGGGGGAGAACACTGAAGCTTTCTTT.

The chain couples TRBV5-1 to TRBJ1-3, with D perhaps matching TRBD1 (6 bases). The CDR3 spans 14 residues. Trimming removed 4 bases from V and 2 bases from J, with 10 bases in between. Germline values: CDR1 SGHRS, CDR2 YFSETQ. CDR3 sequence (DNA): TGCGCCAGCAGCCCACAGGGTGCTGGAAACACCATATATTTT. It is translated as CASSPQGAGNTIYF.

This chain links TRBV5-1 with TRBJ1-6, with D unresolved. This CDR3 has 14 residues. Trimming shortened V by 4 bases and J by 7 bases, and 12 bases separated the two germline ends. From germline, CDR1 is SGHRS and CDR2 YFSETQ. This chain's CDR3 is CASSAYSTNSPLHF. The DNA for the CDR3 is TGCGCCAGCAGCGCCTACAGCACGAATTCACCCCTCCACTTT.

This clone was recorded only once. This rearrangement joins TRBV18 to TRBJ2-3, with TRBD2 identical over 9 bases. The germline CDR1 and CDR2 sequences are KGHSH and LQKENI. The V and J ends lost 2 bases and 2 bases, in that order; junction bases with no gene match: 8. The CDR3 runs to 17 residues. The CDR3 region has the DNA TGTGCCAGCTCACCATGGATGAGCGGGGGGAACACAGATACGCAGTATTTT. It translates to CASSPWMSGGNTDTQYF.

The rearrangement uses TRBV10-1 and TRBJ1-2; TRBD1 might be the D (6 bases). V was clipped by 4 bases and J by 3 bases, with 9 bases between them. The CDR3 is 13 amino acids. The germline gives CDR1 WNHNN, CDR2 SYGVQD (reference sequence). This CDR3 is CASSAGDDYGYTF. The CDR3 DNA sequence: TGCGCCAGCAGTGCAGGGGACGACTATGGCTACACCTTC.

The chain has TRBV24-1 and TRBJ2-7; weak D call: TRBD2 (6 bases). There are 14 residues in the CDR3. Trimming shortened V by 3 bases and J by 3 bases, and 11 bases separated the two germline ends. Germline values: CDR1 KGHDR, CDR2 SFDVKD. The DNA of the CDR3 is TGTGCCACCAGTGATCCCAGGACTAACTACGAGCAGTACTTC. Residues: CATSDPRTNYEQYF.

The J gene is TRBJ2-7, the V gene TRBV5-1; 11 bases map to TRBD1. This CDR3 is 14 amino acids long. CDR1 is SGHRS and CDR2 is YFSETQ in the germline V gene. Trimming at V came to 4 bases and at J to 7 bases, leaving 7 bases not matched to a gene. CDR3 nucleotides: TGCGCCAGCAGCACCGGGACAGGGGGATTAGAGCAGTACTTC. Residues: CASSTGTGGLEQYF.

In this sample, this clone turned up a few times. The chain carries TRBV5-1 and TRBJ2-5; the match to TRBD1 covers 10 bases. CDR1 SGHRS and CDR2 YFSETQ come from the germline V gene. J was trimmed by 7 bases and V by 4 bases; bases with no gene match: 7. This CDR3 spans 14 amino acids. CDR3 residues: CASSQGQGLGTQYF. The CDR3 DNA is TGCGCCAGCAGCCAGGGACAGGGGTTGGGGACCCAGTACTTC. The full variable domain, with the rest looked up from reference TRBV5-1 and TRBJ2-5, is KAGVTQTPRYLIKTRGQQVTLSCSPISGHRSVSWYQQTPGQGLQFLFEYFSETQRNKGNFPGRFSGRQFSNSRSEMNVSTLELGDSALYLCASSQGQGLGTQYFGPGTRLLVL.

V is TRBV15 and J is TRBJ2-2, with 9 bases that match TRBD1. The CDR3 is 18 residues long. Per germline, CDR1 LNHNV and CDR2 YYDKDF (reference sequence). The V gene end was trimmed by 3 bases and the J gene end by 6 bases; junction bases not matched to a gene: 14. The CDR3 DNA follows: TGTGCCACCAGCAGTGGGGGACCGGGACAGGGTTTTGCCGGGGAGCTGTTTTTT. This codes for CATSSGGPGQGFAGELFF. Filled out from reference TRBV15 and TRBJ2-2, the complete variable domain reads DAMVIQNPRYQVTQFGKPVTLSCSQTLNHNVMYWYQQKSSQAPKLLFHYYDKDFNNEADTPDNFQSRRPNTSFCFLDIRSPGLGDTAMYLCATSSGGPGQGFAGELFFGEGSRLTVL.

The rearrangement uses TRBV9 and TRBJ2-1, with 10 positions matching TRBD2. In germline, CDR1 is SGDLS, CDR2 YYNGEE. Trimming at V came to 1 base and at J to 4 bases, leaving 8 bases not matched to a gene. There are 17 residues in the CDR3. CDR3 sequence reads: CASSVRASGSWYNEQFF. Here the CDR3 DNA reads TGTGCCAGCAGCGTAAGGGCTAGCGGGAGTTGGTACAATGAGCAGTTCTTC.

This sequence joins TRBV19 and TRBJ2-1; the match to TRBD2 covers 10 bases. Losses at the gene ends were 7 bases for V and 5 bases for J; bases not matched to a gene: 11. The CDR3 sequence is 16 residues long. CDR1 and CDR2 from the germline V gene are LNHDA and SQIVND (reference sequence). CDR3 nucleotides: TGTGCCAGTACTTCCCTTGGGACTAGCGTTCACAATGAGCAGTTCTTC. Its translation: CASTSLGTSVHNEQFF.

The V call is TRBV28, the J call TRBJ2-2, with D possibly being TRBD1 (6 bases). The CDR3 length is 16 residues. In germline, CDR1 is MDHEN, CDR2 SYDVKM. V lost 10 bases and J 7 bases, leaving 25 bases between the germline ends. The CDR3 DNA reads TGTGCCATTGGGTCCGGGACACTCGTTTTAGTCGGGGAGCTGTTTTTT. Its translation is CAIGSGTLVLVGELFF.

The rearrangement uses TRBV28 and TRBJ1-1, with TRBD1 as a possible D gene (6 bases). Germline V gene data show CDR1 as MDHEN and CDR2 as SYDVKM. Trimming stripped 6 bases from V and 1 base from J, with 15 bases between. This CDR3 has 15 amino acids. The chain's CDR3 is CASRHLQGENTEAFF. DNA of the CDR3: TGTGCCAGCAGACATCTACAGGGTGAGAACACTGAAGCTTTCTTT.

The chain employs TRBV7-8 and TRBJ1-2; the match to TRBD1 covers 8 bases. Trimming removed 1 base from V and 0 bases from J; junction bases left unmatched: 4. The CDR3 runs to 16 residues. In germline, CDR1 is SGHVS, CDR2 FQNEAQ. CDR3 nucleotides: TGTGCCAGCAGCTTAGGAAACAGGGGGACTAACTATGGCTACACCTTC. This encodes CASSLGNRGTNYGYTF.

V usage is TRBV7-2 and J usage is TRBJ2-3; unclear D gene. Trimming took 2 bases from V and 2 from J, leaving 2 bases between them. CDR3 size: 12 residues. Germline V lookup: CDR1 SGHTA, CDR2 FQGNSA. The CDR3 sequence is CASSLLTDTQYF. The DNA of the CDR3 is TGTGCCAGCAGCTTACTCACAGATACGCAGTATTTT. The full variable domain, completed using reference TRBV7-2 and TRBJ2-3, is GAGVSQSPSNKVTEKGKDVELRCDPISGHTALYWYRQSLGQGLEFLIYFQGNSAPDKSGLPSDRFSAERTGGSVSTLTIQRTQQEDSAVYLCASSLLTDTQYFGPGTRLTVL.

J is TRBJ1-3 and V is TRBV5-1; D uncertain. CDR1 and CDR2 (germline): SGHRS, YFSETQ. V lost 0 bases and J lost 0, with 13 bases in between. This CDR3 is 17 amino acids long. Written as DNA, the CDR3 is TGCGCCAGCAGCTTGGCTGGTCGGAGACTCTCTGGAAACACCATATATTTT. Translated: CASSLAGRRLSGNTIYF.

The chain uses TRBV4-1 and TRBJ1-3; D might be TRBD1 (6 bases). The CDR3 length is 16 residues. V lost 3 bases, J lost 4 bases, and 16 bases lay in between. Germline CDR1 reads MGHRA; CDR2 reads YSYEKL. The CDR3 DNA reads as TGCGCCAGCAGCCACGTCGCCCGGGACAAAGGAAACACCATATATTTT. Translation gives CASSHVARDKGNTIYF.